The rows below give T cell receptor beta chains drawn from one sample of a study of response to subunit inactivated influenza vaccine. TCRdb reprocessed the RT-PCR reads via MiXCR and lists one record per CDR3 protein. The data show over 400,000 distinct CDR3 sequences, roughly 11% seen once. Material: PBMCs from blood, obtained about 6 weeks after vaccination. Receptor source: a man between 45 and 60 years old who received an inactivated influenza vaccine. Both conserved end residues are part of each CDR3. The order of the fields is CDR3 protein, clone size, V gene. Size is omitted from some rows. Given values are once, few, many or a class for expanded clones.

cdr3_aa: CSAPDASGAHNEQFF; clone_size: many; v_call: TRBV20-1
cdr3_aa: CASSLAPGLGTQYF; clone_size: NA; v_call: TRBV7-2
cdr3_aa: CSAKRTSGSYNEQFF; clone_size: NA; v_call: TRBV20-1
cdr3_aa: CASSQTTGDLYEQYF; clone_size: NA; v_call: TRBV3-1
cdr3_aa: CAIRAGGKNEQFF; clone_size: many; v_call: TRBV10-3
cdr3_aa: CASSLARPSSYEQYF; clone_size: NA; v_call: TRBV5-6
cdr3_aa: CASSQRTLKGQTNNEQFF; clone_size: NA; v_call: TRBV4-1
cdr3_aa: CSAREAREDGYTF; clone_size: many; v_call: TRBV20-1
cdr3_aa: CASREKGGPYNEQFF; clone_size: NA; v_call: TRBV12-3/TRBV12-4
cdr3_aa: CASSETQGFSGEQYF; clone_size: few; v_call: TRBV4-1
cdr3_aa: CASSQQFLSITGEALRTGELFF; clone_size: few; v_call: TRBV4-1
cdr3_aa: CASRPPGYEAFF; clone_size: NA; v_call: TRBV28
cdr3_aa: CASSPHLSDTQYF; clone_size: NA; v_call: TRBV9
cdr3_aa: CASSSPRKETQYF; clone_size: many; v_call: TRBV13
cdr3_aa: CASTYRGMVTGELFF; clone_size: many; v_call: TRBV5-1
cdr3_aa: CASSFQDPTNTGELFF; clone_size: few; v_call: TRBV5-1
cdr3_aa: CASSRQQGSTRNQPQHF; clone_size: NA; v_call: TRBV6-1
cdr3_aa: CSVEEVPMVFF; clone_size: NA; v_call: TRBV29-1
cdr3_aa: CASSLSWIADTQYF; clone_size: few; v_call: TRBV5-5
cdr3_aa: CASSQDRGAETQYF; clone_size: many; v_call: TRBV4-2
cdr3_aa: CASSGVGRGEEQYF; clone_size: few; v_call: TRBV2
cdr3_aa: CATSQPEGQLLLAKNIQYF; clone_size: NA; v_call: TRBV24-1